This is a list of T cell receptor beta chains from one sample in a study of CD8 T cells in Susac syndrome. TCRdb redid the calling of the immunoSEQ multiplex PCR reads with MiXCR, one entry per CDR3 protein. Here the sample spans over 80,000 distinct CDR3 sequences, over 80% being singletons. Input material: CD8+ T cells from PBMCs. Source of these receptors: a human donor in good health. Each CDR3 is given with its conserved first and last residue. The D gene is left open where the match is weak. Clone size is given for some rows only: seen once, a few or many times, or a class if the clone is expanded.

D,J,size,V,DNA,CDR3
TRBD1,TRBJ1-1,-,TRBV5-4,TGTGCCAGCAGCCAAACAGGGGGCGGGGCGGGGGGGGCTTTCTTT,CASSQTGGGAGGAFF
-,TRBJ1-6,-,TRBV9,TGTGCCAGCAGCGGGGAGAGCTCCTATAATTCACCCCTCCACTTT,CASSGESSYNSPLHF
-,TRBJ2-2,-,TRBV6-5,TGTGCCAGCACCGAGCCGGGCACCGGGGAGCTGTTTTTT,CASTEPGTGELFF
TRBD2,TRBJ2-7,-,TRBV5-4,TGTGCCAGCAGCTTGGGGCGGGGGGGAAACTACGAGCAGTACTTC,CASSLGRGGNYEQYF
-,TRBJ1-4,-,TRBV12-2,TGTGCAAGTCGCTTCCGGGACAGGGGAATAATCCGGGATGAAAAACTGTTTTTT,CASRFRDRGIIRDEKLFF
TRBD1,TRBJ1-6,-,TRBV7-6,TGTGCCAGCAGCTTAGAGGGACAGGGGGAGTCACCCCTCCACTTT,CASSLEGQGESPLHF
-,TRBJ2-1,-,TRBV19,TGTGCCAGTAGTATCTCGGGGGCCTACAATGAGCAGTTCTTC,CASSISGAYNEQFF
TRBD1,TRBJ1-1,-,TRBV29-1,TGCAGCGTTCCTCCGGGACAGGGGAACACTGAAGCTTTCTTT,CSVPPGQGNTEAFF
-,TRBJ2-7,-,TRBV6-5,TGTGCCAGCACCCGGGACTCCGAGCAGTACTTC,CASTRDSEQYF
-,TRBJ1-2,-,TRBV7-8,TGTGCCAGCAGCTCCGGGGGAGGCTCGGAATATGGCTACACCTTC,CASSSGGGSEYGYTF
TRBD1,TRBJ1-6,-,TRBV6-6,TGTGCCAGCAGACAGGGGCCGAATTCACCCCTCCACTTT,CASRQGPNSPLHF
-,TRBJ2-1,-,TRBV29-1,TGCAGCGTTGAAGCGGTTCAGAATGAGCAGTTCTTC,CSVEAVQNEQFF
-,TRBJ1-1,-,TRBV29-1,TGCAGCGTTGCTTCAGACATGAACACTGAAGCTTTCTTT,CSVASDMNTEAFF
TRBD2,TRBJ2-7,-,TRBV29-1,TGCAGCGTTCTAGCGGGGGGGTCCGCCTACGAGCAGTACTTC,CSVLAGGSAYEQYF
-,TRBJ2-7,-,TRBV3-1,TGTGCCAGCAGCCAAGGCCCCTCCTACGAGCAGTACTTC,CASSQGPSYEQYF
TRBD1,TRBJ2-7,few,TRBV6-5,TGTGCCAGCAGTTACGGGACAGGGGGCTACGAGCAGTACTTC,CASSYGTGGYEQYF
-,TRBJ2-1,-,TRBV10-3,TGTGCCATCAGGATGGACTATCCGTCCTTTGGTGAGCAGTTCTTC,CAIRMDYPSFGEQFF
TRBD2,TRBJ2-1,-,TRBV11-2,TGTGCCAGCAGCCGCGGAGGGTTACTAGCGAGTCCCTACAATGAGCAGTTCTTC,CASSRGGLLASPYNEQFF
-,TRBJ2-2,-,TRBV18,TGTGCCAGCTCACCACCCCACAACACCGGGGAGCTGTTTTTT,CASSPPHNTGELFF
-,TRBJ2-7,-,TRBV4-1,TGCGCCAGCAGCCCCAGAGGGGCAGGGACCCAATCAAGCTCCTACGAGCAGTACTTC,CASSPRGAGTQSSSYEQYF
-,TRBJ2-3,-,TRBV13,TGTGCCAGCAGCTCGGCCAGGGGCCTGAGCACAGATACGCAGTATTTT,CASSSARGLSTDTQYF
TRBD2,TRBJ2-7,-,TRBV6-1,TGTGCCAGCAGTGAAGGGACTAGCGGCTCCTACGAGCAGTACTTC,CASSEGTSGSYEQYF
-,TRBJ2-3,-,TRBV16,TGTGCCAGCAGCCGGGGTTCGGGAGATACGCAGTATTTT,CASSRGSGDTQYF
TRBD1,TRBJ2-7,-,TRBV5-1,TGCGCCAGCTATCCCGGGACAGGGGCCTACGAGCAGTACTTC,CASYPGTGAYEQYF
TRBD2,TRBJ2-2,few,TRBV9,TGTGCCAGCAGCGTAGGGGGGGGCACCGGGGAGCTGTTTTTT,CASSVGGGTGELFF
TRBD2,TRBJ2-1,-,TRBV29-1,TGCAGCGTTGCGCTAGCGGGTCTCTCCTACAATGAGCAGTTCTTC,CSVALAGLSYNEQFF
TRBD1,TRBJ2-3,-,TRBV3-1,TGTGCCAGCAGCCAAATCCAGGGGGCGGATACGCAGTATTTT,CASSQIQGADTQYF
-,TRBJ2-7,-,TRBV19,TGTGCCAGTAGCCCCGGATCAGCGTCGCGAGAGCAGTACTTC,CASSPGSASREQYF
-,TRBJ2-7,-,TRBV4-1,TGCGCCAGCAGCCAAGAAAGAAGGGGCCTAACCTACGAGCAGTACTTC,CASSQERRGLTYEQYF
-,TRBJ1-2,-,TRBV12-3/TRBV12-4,TGTGCCAGCAGTTCGATAATCGGGGGCTACACCTTC,CASSSIIGGYTF
-,TRBJ1-3,-,TRBV29-1,TGCAGCGTTGAATCACAGCTGATCTCTGGAAACACCATATATTTT,CSVESQLISGNTIYF
TRBD2,TRBJ2-7,-,TRBV29-1,TGCAGCGTTGATGGGGGGGTTAAGGCCTACGAGCAGTACTTC,CSVDGGVKAYEQYF
-,TRBJ2-1,-,TRBV27,TGTGCCAGCAGTTTCACAGGTCCTATCAATGAGCAGTTCTTC,CASSFTGPINEQFF
-,TRBJ2-1,-,TRBV3-1,TGTGCCAGCAGCCAACGAGCGGTCCCCTACAATGAGCAGTTCTTC,CASSQRAVPYNEQFF
-,TRBJ2-2,few,TRBV11-2,TGTGCCAGCAGCCGTCGGGGGAACACCGGGGAGCTGTTTTTT,CASSRRGNTGELFF
TRBD1,TRBJ2-7,-,TRBV27,TGTGCCAGCACCGGACAGGGGACCTACGAGCAGTACTTC,CASTGQGTYEQYF
TRBD1,TRBJ2-7,-,TRBV29-1,TGCAGCGCACGACAGGGTGCCAACTACGAGCAGTACTTC,CSARQGANYEQYF
-,TRBJ1-5,-,TRBV12-3/TRBV12-4,TGTGCCAGCAGTTTATCGGCAGGGAGTCAGCCCCAGCATTTT,CASSLSAGSQPQHF
-,TRBJ2-7,once,TRBV5-1,TGCGCCAGTCGGGCCAACATGGGGGAGCAGTACTTC,CASRANMGEQYF
TRBD2,TRBJ2-4,-,TRBV13,TGTGCCAGCAGCGGTAGCGGGGGGGCCAAAAACATTCAGTACTTC,CASSGSGGAKNIQYF
-,TRBJ2-7,-,TRBV7-9,TGTGCCAGCAGCTTTACGATCTCCGAGCAGTACTTC,CASSFTISEQYF
-,TRBJ1-1,few,TRBV28,TGTGCCAGCAGTTTGGGGCCTAACACTGAAGCTTTCTTT,CASSLGPNTEAFF
-,TRBJ1-2,-,TRBV25-1,TGTGCCAGCAGTGACCCCGGGGTCTATGGCTACACCTTC,CASSDPGVYGYTF
TRBD1,TRBJ2-2,-,TRBV4-1,TGCGCCAGCAGCCGAGGGGGACAGCTCACCGGGGAGCTGTTTTTT,CASSRGGQLTGELFF
-,TRBJ2-5,-,TRBV6-5,TGTGCCAGCAGCAGGGGACGGAGACTTGGGGAGACCCAGTACTTC,CASSRGRRLGETQYF
-,TRBJ2-5,-,TRBV28,TGTGCCAGCAGTTTAGAGCAAGAGACCCAGTACTTC,CASSLEQETQYF
-,TRBJ1-2,-,TRBV5-6,TGTGCCAGCAGCTTTATATCTACCCCGCTGGACTATGGCTACACCTTC,CASSFISTPLDYGYTF
-,TRBJ2-2,-,TRBV5-5,TGTGCCAGCAGCCTGACCAGGGCCACCGGGGAGCTGTTTTTT,CASSLTRATGELFF
-,TRBJ1-2,-,TRBV5-1,TGCGCCAGCAGCTCGGACCCCAGAGAGGGGACCAACTATGGCTACACCTTC,CASSSDPREGTNYGYTF
TRBD1,TRBJ1-2,-,TRBV29-1,TGCAGCGTAGCCGGGACAGGAACTAACTATGGCTACACCTTC,CSVAGTGTNYGYTF
TRBD1,TRBJ1-1,-,TRBV6-6,TGTGCCAGCAGCCCCGACAGGGTGAGAGCTTTCTTT,CASSPDRVRAFF
TRBD2,TRBJ2-3,-,TRBV6-4,TGTGCCAGCAGTATGACTAGCGGGGGCCATGGCACAGATACGCAGTATTTT,CASSMTSGGHGTDTQYF
-,TRBJ2-5,-,TRBV12-3/TRBV12-4,TGTGCCAGCAGTTTTAGGGCCGAGGAGACCCAGTACTTC,CASSFRAEETQYF
TRBD1,TRBJ2-3,-,TRBV7-9,TGTGCCAGCAGCTTAGTCGGGACAGTGAGCACAGATACGCAGTATTTT,CASSLVGTVSTDTQYF
-,TRBJ2-1,-,TRBV5-6,TGTGCCAGCAGCTCAGACGGGGGGCGCAATGAGCAGTTCTTC,CASSSDGGRNEQFF